Detailed here is one TCR beta chain. This specimen comes from a study of blood T cell repertoires in COVID-19. Study information: Samples of COVID-19 (acute and convalescent) were obtained from the United States, Italy and Spain. PBMCs, B-cell-depleted T cells, or T cells were the source of the cDNA or gDNA that made up the material.

Trimming removed 5 bases from V and 3 bases from J, with 8 bases in between. CDR3 size: 13 residues. Germline V lookup: CDR1 SGHRS, CDR2 YFSETQ. Source study methods: It was from reference gene primer amplification that nucleated cell counts were estimated. Clones were sequenced by immunoSEQ multiplex PCR, and TCRdb holds only the in-frame ones, with some missing. Clone size and the V and J calls come from that table; the DNA yielded D and trimming. The sample includes 150,000 to 200,000 clones, 88% of them seen just once. Source material: peripheral blood. The rearrangement joins TRBV5-1 to TRBJ2-2; D remains ambiguous. This receptor was taken from a human donor in a cohort sampled during active COVID-19. The chain's CDR3 is CASRSQDTGELFF. CDR3 nucleotides: TGCGCCAGCAGGTCTCAGGACACCGGGGAGCTGTTTTTT.